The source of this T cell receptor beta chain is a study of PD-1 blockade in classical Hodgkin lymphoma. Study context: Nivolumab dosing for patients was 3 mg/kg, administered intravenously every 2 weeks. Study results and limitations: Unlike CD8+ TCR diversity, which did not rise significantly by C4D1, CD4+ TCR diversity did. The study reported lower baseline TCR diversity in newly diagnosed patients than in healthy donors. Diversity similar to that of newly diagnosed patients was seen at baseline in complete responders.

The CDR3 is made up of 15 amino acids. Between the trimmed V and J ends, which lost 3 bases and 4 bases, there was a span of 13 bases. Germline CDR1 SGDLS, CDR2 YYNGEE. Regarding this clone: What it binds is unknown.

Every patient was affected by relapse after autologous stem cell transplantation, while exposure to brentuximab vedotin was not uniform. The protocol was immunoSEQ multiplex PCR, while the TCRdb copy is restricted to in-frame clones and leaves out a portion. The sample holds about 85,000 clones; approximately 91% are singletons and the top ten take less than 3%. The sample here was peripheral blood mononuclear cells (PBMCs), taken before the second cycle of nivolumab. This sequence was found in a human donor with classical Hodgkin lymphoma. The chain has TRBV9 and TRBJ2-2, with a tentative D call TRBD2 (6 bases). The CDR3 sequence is CASSGRDFFTGELFF. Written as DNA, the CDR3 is TGTGCCAGCAGCGGCCGGGACTTCTTCACCGGGGAGCTGTTTTTT. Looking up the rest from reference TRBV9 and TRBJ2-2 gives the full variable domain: DSGVTQTPKHLITATGQRVTLRCSPRSGDLSVYWYQQSLDQGLQFLIQYYNGEERAKGNILERFSAQQFPDLHSELNLSSLELGDSALYFCASSGRDFFTGELFFGEGSRLTVL.